A single sample is the source of the 10 T cell receptor beta chains below, sequenced in a study of cytomegalovirus exposure and HLA in healthy donors. PCR primers comprised 60 Vbeta and 13 Jbeta primers. Sequenced by immunoSEQ multiplex PCR; TCRdb stores in-frame clones only, minus some. This table has around 130,000 clones, around 80% appearing once. The sample taken for sequencing was PBMCs. These receptors originate from a young woman in good health and CMV-seronegative.

V is TRBV30 and J is TRBJ1-2, with TRBD1 identical over 10 bases. The CDR3 has 15 amino acids. The junction had 9 bases not matched to a gene; V was cut back by 4 bases and J by 4 bases. Germline V lookup: CDR1 GTSNPN, CDR2 SVGIG (reference sequence). Written as DNA, the CDR3 is TGTGCCTGGACCGTAGACAGGGGGCACAGCTATGGCTACACCTTC. Translating it yields CAWTVDRGHSYGYTF.

V usage is TRBV7-9 and J usage is TRBJ1-1, with D perhaps matching TRBD1 (6 bases). Germline V gives CDR1 SEHNR, CDR2 FQNEAQ (reference sequence). The V end lost 5 bases, the J end lost 10 bases, and 11 bases lay between the germline ends. CDR3 length: 11 amino acids. The chain's CDR3 is CASSEGGGAFF. CDR3 in DNA: TGTGCCAGCAGCGAAGGGGGGGGAGCTTTCTTT.

This chain's CDR3 is CASSELRQGPETQYF. The CDR3 bases are TGCGCCAGCAGTGAGCTCAGGCAGGGGCCGGAGACCCAGTACTTC. This chain links TRBV10-1 with TRBJ2-5, with a weak D call TRBD1 (6 bases). The CDR3 loop spans 15 amino acids. The germline V gene encodes CDR1 WNHNN and CDR2 SYGVQD (reference sequence). V shed 2 bases and J shed 5 bases, with 15 bases lying between them.

This rearrangement joins TRBV7-9 to TRBJ1-1; TRBD1 is a possible D gene (5 bases). The CDR3 sequence is 12 residues long. Trimming shortened V by 5 bases and J by 8 bases, and 12 bases separated the two germline ends. In germline, CDR1 is SEHNR, CDR2 FQNEAQ (reference sequence). The DNA of the CDR3 is TGTGCCAGCAGCCCTCTGGGGCCAGAAGCTTTCTTT. Translation gives CASSPLGPEAFF.

This clone is a singleton in its sample. It may be a read error: a sequence one base away is much more abundant. V usage is TRBV13 and J usage is TRBJ1-1; 8 nucleotides line up with TRBD1. This CDR3 has 14 residues. Germline lookup yields CDR1 PRHDT and CDR2 FYEKMQ (reference sequence). With V trimmed by 3 bases and J by 1 base, 1 base remained unmatched. The CDR3 nucleotides are TGTGCCAGCAGCTTCGGGACAGGGAACACTGAAGCTTTCTTT. Amino acids: CASSFGTGNTEAFF. Full variable domain (remainder filled in from reference TRBV13 and TRBJ1-1): AAGVIQSPRHLIKEKRETATLKCYPIPRHDTVYWYQQGPGQDPQFLISFYEKMQSDKGSIPDRFSAQQFSDYHSELNMSSLELGDSALYFCASSFGTGNTEAFFGQGTRLTVV.

This clone was recorded a few times. The chain couples TRBV14 to TRBJ1-2, with D unclear. This CDR3 region has 13 residues. Germline CDR1 SGHDN, CDR2 FVKESK. V was cut by 1 base and J by 4 bases, with 7 bases left in between. CDR3 in amino acids: CASSQGSSYGYTF. The CDR3 DNA is TGTGCCAGCAGCCAAGGGAGTTCCTATGGCTACACCTTC.

This chain joins TRBV2 and TRBJ1-5; TRBD1 is a possible D gene (5 bases). This CDR3 is 14 amino acids long. Trimming left V 9 bases short and J 7 bases short, with 19 bases between. The germline V gene has CDR1 SNHLY and CDR2 FYNNEI. CDR3 sequence: CARGERAAGQPQHF. The CDR3 DNA follows: TGTGCCAGAGGGGAAAGGGCGGCAGGACAGCCCCAGCATTTT.

The rearrangement links TRBV4-1 to TRBJ2-2; 7 nucleotides line up with TRBD2. Looked up from germline, CDR1 is MGHRA and CDR2 is YSYEKL. With V trimmed by 0 bases and J by 9 bases, 4 bases remained unmatched. This CDR3 comprises 14 residues. Here the CDR3 DNA reads TGCGCCAGCAGCCAAGAGGGAGGGAGGAGGGAGCTGTTTTTT. Its protein is CASSQEGGRRELFF.

The chain links TRBV5-6 to TRBJ2-4; 10 nucleotides match TRBD2. The CDR3 is 12 amino acids. V trimming: 5 bases; J trimming: 8 bases; junction bases outside the gene matches: 1. The germline CDR1 and CDR2 sequences are SGHDT and YYEEEE. The CDR3 sequence is CASRGTSDIQYF. CDR3 nucleotides: TGTGCCAGCAGAGGGACTAGCGACATTCAGTACTTC.

This clone was seen more than once but under ten times. The chain has TRBV4-1 and TRBJ1-2; 9 bases agree with TRBD1. J lost 7 bases, V lost 3 bases, and 6 bases had no gene match. Germline CDR1 MGHRA, CDR2 YSYEKL. This CDR3 spans 14 amino acids. The CDR3 spells CASSQMDRGGGYTF. The CDR3 DNA is TGCGCCAGCAGCCAGATGGACAGGGGCGGTGGCTACACCTTC.